This TCR beta chain stems from a study of cytomegalovirus exposure and HLA in healthy donors. Profiled with immunoSEQ multiplex PCR; TCRdb holds only in-frame clones, not every one. Of about 54,000 clones listed, over 85% are singletons. CDR1 and CDR2 from the germline V gene are LGHNT and FRNRAP. Germline trimming cut 3 bases from V and 5 bases from J; bases unmatched to any gene: 5. The CDR3 extends over 15 amino acids. This clone was observed a few times. The origin of this receptor is a young woman in good health and CMV-seropositive. The sample was PBMCs. V and J are TRBV12-5 and TRBJ2-2; 8 bases line up with TRBD1. CDR3 sequence (DNA): TGTGCTAGTGGTTTAGGCAGGGGGCAAACCGGGGAGCTGTTTTTT. It encodes CASGLGRGQTGELFF.